Given below is one T cell receptor (beta chain) in context. The target antigen is unknown. Produced via immunoSEQ multiplex PCR; TCRdb's table is partial and in-frame only. The sample lists tens of thousands of clones; 89% were seen once. The data were obtained in a study of T cell responses to AZD1222 COVID-19 vaccine. Whole-study results and caveats: Spike-wide vaccine-associated CD4 TCRs dominated at 160-218 and 743-854. Close to half of all spike-specific TCRs reportedly target regions of the variants that are unmutated. With two AZD1222 doses given, Spike-specific TCR breadth and depth both rose.

Here the sequenced sample was peripheral blood, taken on day 0 of AZD1222 vaccination. The sequence came from an adult in good health.

The CDR3 is CASGLRPPGQAYEQYF. The CDR3 nucleotides are TGTGCTAGTGGTTTGAGGCCCCCGGGACAGGCTTACGAGCAGTACTTC. The V call is TRBV12-5, the J call TRBJ2-7, with 8 nucleotides matching TRBD1. The CDR3 covers 16 residues. Germline CDR1 reads LGHNT; CDR2 reads FRNRAP. V lost 2 bases to trimming and J lost 4 bases; unmatched junction nucleotides: 10.